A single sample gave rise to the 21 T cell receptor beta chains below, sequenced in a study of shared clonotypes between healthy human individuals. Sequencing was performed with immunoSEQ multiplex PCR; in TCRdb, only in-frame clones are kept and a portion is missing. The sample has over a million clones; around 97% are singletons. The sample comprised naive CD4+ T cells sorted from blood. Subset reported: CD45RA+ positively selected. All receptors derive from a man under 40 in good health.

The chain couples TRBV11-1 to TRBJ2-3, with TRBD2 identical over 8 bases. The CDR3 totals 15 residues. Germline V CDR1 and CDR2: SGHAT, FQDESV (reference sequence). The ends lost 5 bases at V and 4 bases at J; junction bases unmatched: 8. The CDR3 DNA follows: TGTGCCAGCAGCACCGGGACTAGGAACGCAGATACGCAGTATTTT. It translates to CASSTGTRNADTQYF.

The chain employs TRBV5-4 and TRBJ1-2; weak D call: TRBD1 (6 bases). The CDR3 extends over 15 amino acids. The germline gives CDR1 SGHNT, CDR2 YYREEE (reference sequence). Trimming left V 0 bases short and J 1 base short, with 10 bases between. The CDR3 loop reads CASSLVRTDNYGYTF. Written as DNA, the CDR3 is TGTGCCAGCAGCTTGGTTCGGACAGATAACTATGGCTACACCTTC.

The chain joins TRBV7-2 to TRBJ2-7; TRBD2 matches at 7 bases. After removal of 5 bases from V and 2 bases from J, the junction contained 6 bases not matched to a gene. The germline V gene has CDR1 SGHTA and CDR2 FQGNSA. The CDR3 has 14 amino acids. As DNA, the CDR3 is TGTGCCAGCAGCCGGGACTACCTAACCTACGAGCAGTACTTC. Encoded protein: CASSRDYLTYEQYF.

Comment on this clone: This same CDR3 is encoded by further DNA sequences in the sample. In DNA form, the CDR3 reads TGTGCCAGCAGCTTCTCCGGAGGGGAGCAGTACTTC. Its translation is CASSFSGGEQYF. The chain links TRBV7-9 to TRBJ2-7; a possible D gene is TRBD2 (6 bases). This CDR3 has 12 residues. In germline, CDR1 is SEHNR, CDR2 FQNEAQ (reference sequence). The V end lost 3 bases, the J end lost 7 bases, and 10 bases lay between the germline ends. Supplemented by reference TRBV7-9 and TRBJ2-7, the full variable domain reads DTGVSQNPRHKITKRGQNVTFRCDPISEHNRLYWYRQTLGQGPEFLTYFQNEAQLEKSRLLSDRFSAERPKGSFSTLEIQRTEQGDSAMYLCASSFSGGEQYFGPGTRLTVT.

In nucleotides, the CDR3 is TGTGCCATCAGTGAGGGCACAGCTTATGAAAAACTGTTTTTT. Residues: CAISEGTAYEKLFF. The chain is built from TRBV10-3 and TRBJ1-4; no firm D call. The CDR3 has 14 amino acids. Trimming took off 2 bases at V and 6 bases at J, with 10 bases between the two ends. Germline V CDR1 and CDR2: ENHRY, SYGVKD.

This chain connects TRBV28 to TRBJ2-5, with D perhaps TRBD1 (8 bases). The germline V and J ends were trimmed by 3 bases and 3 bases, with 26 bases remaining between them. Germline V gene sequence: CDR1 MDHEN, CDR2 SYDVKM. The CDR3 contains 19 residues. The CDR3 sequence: CASSLIRGRGGDAKETQYF. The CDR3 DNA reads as TGTGCCAGCAGTTTGATCAGGGGGCGCGGGGGCGACGCTAAAGAGACCCAGTACTTC.

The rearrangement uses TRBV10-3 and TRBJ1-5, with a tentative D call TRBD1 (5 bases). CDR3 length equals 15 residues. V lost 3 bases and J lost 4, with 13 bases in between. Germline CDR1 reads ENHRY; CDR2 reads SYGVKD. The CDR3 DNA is TGTGCCATCAGTGAACTGGGGGAGGGGAATCAGCCCCAGCATTTT. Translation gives CAISELGEGNQPQHF.

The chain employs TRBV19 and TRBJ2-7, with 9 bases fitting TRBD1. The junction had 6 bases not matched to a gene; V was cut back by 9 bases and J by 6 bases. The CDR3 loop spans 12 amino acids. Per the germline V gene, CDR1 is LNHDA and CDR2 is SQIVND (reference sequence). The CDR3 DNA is TGTGCCAGCAGGGACAGGGCGGGCGAGCAGTACTTC. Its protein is CASRDRAGEQYF.

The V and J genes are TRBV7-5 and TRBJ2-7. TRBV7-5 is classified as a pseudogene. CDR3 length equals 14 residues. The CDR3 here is CVRSLGGFGYEQYF. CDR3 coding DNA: TGTGTCAGAAGCTTAGGGGGGTTCGGCTACGAGCAGTACTTC.

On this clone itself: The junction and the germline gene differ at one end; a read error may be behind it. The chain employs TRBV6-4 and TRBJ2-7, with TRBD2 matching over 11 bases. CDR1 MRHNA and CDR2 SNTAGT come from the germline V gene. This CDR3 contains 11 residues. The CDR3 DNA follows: TGTGCCAGACAGGGACTAGCGGAAGAAGAGTTC. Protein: CARQGLAEEEF.

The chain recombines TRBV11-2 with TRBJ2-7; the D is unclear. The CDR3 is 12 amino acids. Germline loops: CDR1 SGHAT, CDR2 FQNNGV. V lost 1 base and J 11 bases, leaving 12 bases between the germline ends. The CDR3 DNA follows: TGTGCCAGCAGCTTAGTTCATGGGGAAAAGTACTTC. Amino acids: CASSLVHGEKYF.

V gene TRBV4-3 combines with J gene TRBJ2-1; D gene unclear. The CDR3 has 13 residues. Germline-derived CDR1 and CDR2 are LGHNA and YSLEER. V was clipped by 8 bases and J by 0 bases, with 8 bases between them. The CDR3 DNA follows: TGCGCCAGCGGCTCTAGCTCCTACAATGAGCAGTTCTTC. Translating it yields CASGSSSYNEQFF.

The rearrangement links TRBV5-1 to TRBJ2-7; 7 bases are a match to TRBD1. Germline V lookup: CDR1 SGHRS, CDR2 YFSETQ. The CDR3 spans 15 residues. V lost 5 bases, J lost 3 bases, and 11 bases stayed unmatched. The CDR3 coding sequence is TGCGCCAGCAGGGTTACCGGGACAGCCTTCTACGAGCAGTACTTC. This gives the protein CASRVTGTAFYEQYF. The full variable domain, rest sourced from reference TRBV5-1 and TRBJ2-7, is KAGVTQTPRYLIKTRGQQVTLSCSPISGHRSVSWYQQTPGQGLQFLFEYFSETQRNKGNFPGRFSGRQFSNSRSEMNVSTLELGDSALYLCASRVTGTAFYEQYFGPGTRLTVT.

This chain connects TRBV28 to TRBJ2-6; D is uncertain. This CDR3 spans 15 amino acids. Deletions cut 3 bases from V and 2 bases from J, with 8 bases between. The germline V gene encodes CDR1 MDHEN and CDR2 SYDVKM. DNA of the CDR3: TGTGCCAGCAGTTTCCTGGGCCCTGGGGCCAACGTCCTGACTTTC. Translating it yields CASSFLGPGANVLTF.

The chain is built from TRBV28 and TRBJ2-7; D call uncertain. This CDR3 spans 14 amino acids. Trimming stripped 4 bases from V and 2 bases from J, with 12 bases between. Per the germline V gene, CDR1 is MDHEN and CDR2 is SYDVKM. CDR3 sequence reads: CASSYWQFPYEQYF. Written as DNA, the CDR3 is TGTGCCAGCAGTTATTGGCAGTTTCCCTACGAGCAGTACTTC.

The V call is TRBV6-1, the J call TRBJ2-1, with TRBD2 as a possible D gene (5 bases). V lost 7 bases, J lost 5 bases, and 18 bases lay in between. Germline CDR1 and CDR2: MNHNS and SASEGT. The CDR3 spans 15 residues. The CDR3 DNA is TGTGCCAGCATCAGGACGGGGAGCCCCAACAATGAGCAGTTCTTC. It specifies CASIRTGSPNNEQFF.

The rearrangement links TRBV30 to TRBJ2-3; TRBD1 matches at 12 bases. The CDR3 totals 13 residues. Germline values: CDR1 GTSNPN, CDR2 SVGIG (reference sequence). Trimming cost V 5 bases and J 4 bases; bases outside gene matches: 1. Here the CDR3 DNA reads TGTGCCTGGGGGACAGGGGGCGCAGATACGCAGTATTTT. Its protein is CAWGTGGADTQYF.

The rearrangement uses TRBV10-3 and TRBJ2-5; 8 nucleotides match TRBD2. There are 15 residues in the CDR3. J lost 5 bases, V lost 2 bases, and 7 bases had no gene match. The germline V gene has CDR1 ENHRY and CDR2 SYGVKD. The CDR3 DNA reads TGTGCCATCAGTGAGGCCCAGCGGGAGTTGGAGACCCAGTACTTC. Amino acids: CAISEAQRELETQYF.

DNA of the CDR3: TGTGCCAGCAGTTACTCGGCAGGGTTAGACACTGAAGCTTTCTTT. Its protein product is CASSYSAGLDTEAFF. The gene calls are TRBV6-5 and TRBJ1-1, with D possibly being TRBD1 (5 bases). V dropped 0 bases and J dropped 3 bases, with 11 bases sitting between them. The CDR3 runs 15 residues. From germline, CDR1 is MNHEY and CDR2 SVGAGI.

CDR3 DNA sequence: TGTGCCAGCAGCTTAGGAGATCCGGGGGGGATGAACACTGAAGCTTTCTTT. Protein sequence: CASSLGDPGGMNTEAFF. V is TRBV7-9 and J is TRBJ1-1; tentative D call: TRBD1 (5 bases). V was shortened by 1 base and J by 0 bases, with 15 bases between the two germline ends. The CDR3 runs 17 residues. Germline-derived CDR1 and CDR2 are SEHNR and FQNEAQ (reference sequence).

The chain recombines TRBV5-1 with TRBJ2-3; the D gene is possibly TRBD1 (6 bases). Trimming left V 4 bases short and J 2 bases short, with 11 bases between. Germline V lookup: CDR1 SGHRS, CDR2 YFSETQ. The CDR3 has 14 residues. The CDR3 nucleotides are TGCGCCAGCAGCCCCGACAGGAACACAGATACGCAGTATTTT. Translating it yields CASSPDRNTDTQYF.